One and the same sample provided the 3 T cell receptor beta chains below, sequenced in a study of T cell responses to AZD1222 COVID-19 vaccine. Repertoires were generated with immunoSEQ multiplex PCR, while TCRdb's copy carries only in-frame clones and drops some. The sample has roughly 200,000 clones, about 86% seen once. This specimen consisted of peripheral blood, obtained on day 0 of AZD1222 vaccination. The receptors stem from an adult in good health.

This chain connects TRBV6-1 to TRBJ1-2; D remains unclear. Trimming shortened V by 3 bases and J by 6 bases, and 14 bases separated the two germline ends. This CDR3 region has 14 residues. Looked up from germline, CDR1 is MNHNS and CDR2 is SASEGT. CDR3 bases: TGTGCCAGCAGTGACCCCGGCAGGTCCGATGGCTACACCTTC. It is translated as CASSDPGRSDGYTF.

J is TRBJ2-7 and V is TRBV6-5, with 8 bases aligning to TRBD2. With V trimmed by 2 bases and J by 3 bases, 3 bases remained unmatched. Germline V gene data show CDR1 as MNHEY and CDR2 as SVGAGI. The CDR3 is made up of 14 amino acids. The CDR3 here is CASSYLRGGYEQYF. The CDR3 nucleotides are TGTGCCAGCAGTTACCTACGGGGGGGCTACGAGCAGTACTTC.

CDR3 DNA sequence: TGCGCCAGCAGCCAGGGGACAGGGTTCTCTGGGGCCAACGTCCTGACTTTC. Its translation: CASSQGTGFSGANVLTF. The rearrangement links TRBV4-3 to TRBJ2-6, with TRBD1 matching 9 bases. The CDR3 spans 17 residues. V was clipped by 3 bases and J by 0 bases; unmatched bases: 3. Germline assignment: CDR1 LGHNA and CDR2 YSLEER.